This entry lists 14 T cell receptor beta chains sequenced from one sample in a study of blood T cell repertoires in COVID-19. Clones were read by immunoSEQ multiplex PCR, and TCRdb kept only the in-frame ones, dropping some. This table has approximately 280,000 clones, roughly 85% appearing once. The sequencing input was PBMCs or T cells enriched from blood (not recorded which). These receptors came from a man aged 35-49 years who had been exposed to COVID-19.

The genes are TRBV6-5 and TRBJ2-2, with TRBD1 identical over 7 bases. The CDR3 contains 15 residues. Germline V gene sequence: CDR1 MNHEY, CDR2 SVGAGI. V lost 5 bases to trimming and J lost 0 bases; unmatched junction nucleotides: 3. In DNA, the CDR3 is TGTGCCAGCAGTCGACAGGGAGCGAACACCGGGGAGCTGTTTTTT. Its protein is CASSRQGANTGELFF.

The rearrangement uses TRBV5-1 and TRBJ1-2, with D maybe TRBD1 (5 bases). Trimming cost V 4 bases and J 2 bases, with 12 bases left between them. Germline loops: CDR1 SGHRS, CDR2 YFSETQ. The CDR3 spans 14 residues. This CDR3 is CASSTSQGNYGYTF. The CDR3 nucleotides read TGCGCCAGCAGCACGAGTCAGGGCAACTATGGCTACACCTTC.

This clone was counted between two and nine times. The genes are TRBV5-1 and TRBJ2-1; 11 nucleotides line up with TRBD1. Losses at the gene ends were 4 bases for V and 7 bases for J; bases not matched to a gene: 7. The CDR3 covers 15 residues. The V gene's germline CDR1 is SGHRS and CDR2 YFSETQ. CDR3 region: CASSLGQGAENEQFF. CDR3 nucleotides: TGCGCCAGCAGCCTCGGACAGGGGGCCGAGAATGAGCAGTTCTTC.

V gene TRBV9 combines with J gene TRBJ2-7; 9 nucleotides line up with TRBD2. The germline V gene encodes CDR1 SGDLS and CDR2 YYNGEE. With V trimmed by 0 bases and J by 3 bases, 7 bases remained unmatched. This CDR3 spans 16 amino acids. The CDR3 here is CASSVGASGTYYEQYF. The CDR3 DNA reads TGTGCCAGCAGCGTAGGTGCTAGCGGGACGTACTACGAGCAGTACTTC.

The genes are TRBV3-1 (or the pseudogene TRBV3-2) and TRBJ2-7, with 8 bases aligning to TRBD2. Unmatched junction bases numbered 9, after V lost 6 bases and J lost 2 bases. The CDR3 length is 15 residues. Germline-derived CDR1 and CDR2 are LGHDT and YNNKEL (reference sequence). CDR3 coding DNA: TGTGCCAGCAGGCCCTCGGGGGGGGGAACCTACGAGCAGTACTTC. Its protein product is CASRPSGGGTYEQYF.

The gene calls are TRBV5-1 and TRBJ2-7, with 12 nucleotides matching TRBD1. Per the germline V gene, CDR1 is SGHRS and CDR2 is YFSETQ. The CDR3 is made up of 18 amino acids. J was trimmed by 3 bases and V by 0 bases; bases with no gene match: 10. The CDR3 here is CASSLGDRGRRRFYEQYF. The DNA of the CDR3 is TGCGCCAGCAGCTTGGGGGACAGGGGGCGTCGCAGGTTCTACGAGCAGTACTTC.

This rearrangement joins TRBV20-1 to TRBJ1-1; unclear D gene. Per the germline V gene, CDR1 is DFQATT and CDR2 is SNEGSKA (reference sequence). This CDR3 has 14 residues. The V and J ends lost 3 bases and 1 base respectively, with 12 bases between them. In nucleotides, the CDR3 is TGCAGTGCTAGTCTCATACTCCAGAACACTGAAGCTTTCTTT. It codes for CSASLILQNTEAFF.

J is TRBJ2-1 and V is TRBV7-3; maybe TRBD2 (6 bases). V was clipped by 3 bases and J by 0 bases, with 9 bases between them. The CDR3 has 15 amino acids. Germline assignment: CDR1 SGHTA and CDR2 FQGTGA. CDR3 nucleotides: TGTGCCAGCAGCTTGGCGGGGACCTCCTACAATGAGCAGTTCTTC. As protein: CASSLAGTSYNEQFF. Together with reference TRBV7-3 and TRBJ2-1, the CDR3 gives the full variable domain: GAGVSQTPSNKVTEKGKYVELRCDPISGHTALYWYRQSLGQGPEFLIYFQGTGAADDSGLPNDRFFAVRPEGSVSTLKIQRTERGDSAVYLCASSLAGTSYNEQFFGPGTRLTVL.

The chain links TRBV3-1 (or the pseudogene TRBV3-2) to TRBJ2-7, with a tentative D call TRBD2 (6 bases). Germline assignment: CDR1 LGHDT and CDR2 YNNKEL (reference sequence). The CDR3 runs to 15 residues. V lost 1 base and J 0 bases, leaving 10 bases between the germline ends. The CDR3 protein is CASSQAGTFSYEQYF. The CDR3 region has the DNA TGTGCCAGCAGCCAAGCTGGGACTTTCTCCTACGAGCAGTACTTC.

V usage is TRBV5-6 and J usage is TRBJ1-1; 8 nucleotides agree with TRBD1. CDR1 and CDR2 from the germline V gene are SGHDT and YYEEEE. V shed 3 bases, J shed 1 base, and the junction held 2 bases outside the gene matches. The CDR3 sequence is 14 residues long. The CDR3 spells CASSYDRGNTEAFF. The CDR3 DNA is TGTGCCAGCAGCTACGACAGGGGGAACACTGAAGCTTTCTTT.

This clone was detected many times. As DNA, the CDR3 is TGTGCCAGTAGTCAAGACTCGGGCGGGGAGCTGTTTTTT. This codes for CASSQDSGGELFF. V usage is TRBV19 and J usage is TRBJ2-2; D call uncertain. The CDR3 contains 13 residues. The germline V gene encodes CDR1 LNHDA and CDR2 SQIVND (reference sequence). The ends were cut back, 5 bases at V and 7 bases at J, with 11 bases in the middle.

Notes on this clone: Other DNA sequences in the same sample also yield this CDR3. This chain links TRBV19 with TRBJ2-2, with 10 bases fitting TRBD2. Trimming cost V 3 bases and J 7 bases; bases outside gene matches: 11. CDR3 length equals 17 residues. Looked up from germline, CDR1 is LNHDA and CDR2 is SQIVND (reference sequence). The CDR3 nucleotides read TGTGCCAGTAGTATTCTGGCTAGCGGGAGTATGTTCGGGGAGCTGTTTTTT. Translating gives CASSILASGSMFGELFF.

V gene TRBV6-1 combines with J gene TRBJ1-5; the D is unclear. V lost 3 bases and J 0 bases, leaving 9 bases between the germline ends. CDR1 and CDR2 from the germline V gene are MNHNS and SASEGT. The CDR3 contains 15 residues. Here the CDR3 reads CASSDLGTSNQPQHF. Written as DNA, the CDR3 is TGTGCCAGCAGTGATTTGGGCACTAGCAATCAGCCCCAGCATTTT.

The rearrangement joins TRBV7-9 to TRBJ2-2; 9 bases are a match to TRBD2. The germline CDR1 and CDR2 sequences are SEHNR and FQNEAQ (reference sequence). The CDR3 is 16 residues long. Germline trimming cut 1 base from V and 2 bases from J; bases unmatched to any gene: 2. The CDR3 here is CASSLGTSENTGELFF. For the CDR3, the DNA is TGTGCCAGCAGCTTAGGGACTAGCGAAAACACCGGGGAGCTGTTTTTT.